This T cell receptor (beta chain) was recorded in a study of blood T cell repertoires in COVID-19. TCRdb's table, derived via immunoSEQ multiplex PCR, lists solely in-frame clones and lacks some. The sample has about 53,000 clones; roughly 90% are singletons. The junction had 4 bases not matched to a gene; V was cut back by 6 bases and J by 4 bases. The CDR3 contains 15 residues. Germline CDR1 and CDR2: WNHNN and SYGVQD (reference sequence). The sequence was obtained from a human donor in a cohort sampled during active COVID-19. Sequencing used peripheral blood. The J gene is TRBJ2-3, the V gene TRBV10-1; 13 nucleotides match TRBD2. CDR3 nucleotide sequence: TGCGCCAGCAGCCGAGGACTAGCGGGGGCAGATACGCAGTATTTT. Translation gives CASSRGLAGADTQYF.